Each of the 30 T cell receptor beta chains below was sequenced from the same sample in a study of T cells in Graves' hyperthyroidism and ophthalmopathy. RNA transcripts gave rise to amplified TCR beta CDR3 regions. The HTBI set primed first-round TCR CDR3 RT-PCR. Each CDR3 protein is one row after TCRdb ran MiXCR on the multiplex PCR reads. The sample comprises roughly 380,000 distinct CDR3 sequences, approximately 15% of which are singletons, and about 5% rests with the top ten. The sample was blood. Source of these receptors: a woman aged 18 to 35 with Graves' hyperthyroidism.

This clonotype was counted only a few times. The genes are TRBV19 and TRBJ1-1, with 11 bases identical to TRBD1. Trimming took 4 bases from V and 1 from J; bases not matched to a gene: 8. The germline CDR1 and CDR2 sequences are LNHDA and SQIVND (reference sequence). This CDR3 contains 17 residues. Here the CDR3 reads CASSTRTGGVGNTEAFF. CDR3 nucleotide sequence: TGTGCCAGTAGTACACGGACAGGGGGCGTAGGGAACACTGAAGCTTTCTTT.

This clonotype was seen many times. This rearrangement joins TRBV10-3 to TRBJ1-1, with a tentative D call TRBD1 (5 bases). Germline loops: CDR1 ENHRY, CDR2 SYGVKD. CDR3 size: 13 residues. V lost 1 base, J lost 7 bases, and 10 bases lay in between. The DNA of the CDR3 is TGTGCCATCAGTGAGTACCAGGGCTATGAAGCTTTCTTT. This encodes CAISEYQGYEAFF.

This clonotype appeared many times. The genes are TRBV7-2 and TRBJ2-5; D might be TRBD1 or TRBD2, each matching 5 bases. The CDR3 contains 13 residues. V lost 7 bases and J lost 3, with 12 bases in between. The germline gives CDR1 SGHTA, CDR2 FQGNSA. The CDR3 DNA follows: TGTGCCAGCACCGGGACCTTCAAAGAGACCCAGTACTTC. It is translated as CASTGTFKETQYF.

This clonotype was counted a few times. V usage is TRBV29-1 and J usage is TRBJ2-7; 12 bases map to TRBD2. Germline V lookup: CDR1 SQVTM, CDR2 ANQGSEA. The CDR3 spans 16 residues. J was trimmed by 1 base and V by 4 bases; bases with no gene match: 8. CDR3 region: CSVAGLAGLSSYEQYF. The CDR3 DNA follows: TGCAGCGTTGCCGGACTAGCGGGATTAAGTTCCTACGAGCAGTACTTC.

This clonotype was observed at least ten times. The chain employs TRBV6-1 and TRBJ2-1; 11 nucleotides agree with TRBD1. CDR1 is MNHNS, CDR2 SASEGT, per germline. There are 13 residues in the CDR3. V lost 6 bases and J lost 9; bases outside the gene matches: 4. The CDR3 nucleotides are TGTGCCAGCAGAGGACAGGGGGCAGGTGAGCAGTTCTTC. It specifies CASRGQGAGEQFF.

This clonotype was seen ten or more times. The chain links TRBV7-9 to TRBJ2-2; D remains ambiguous. V lost 0 bases to trimming and J lost 1 base, with 9 bases between them. From germline, CDR1 is SEHNR and CDR2 FQNEAQ (reference sequence). This CDR3 is built from 16 residues. This CDR3 reads CASSLAIGRNTGELFF. The CDR3 DNA reads as TGTGCCAGCAGCTTAGCGATCGGCAGGAACACCGGGGAGCTGTTTTTT.

This clonotype was detected ten times or more. The chain combines TRBV5-1 with TRBJ2-7; 8 nucleotides line up with TRBD2. This CDR3 contains 16 residues. Germline assignment: CDR1 SGHRS and CDR2 YFSETQ. Germline trimming cut 0 bases from V and 3 bases from J; bases unmatched to any gene: 8. This CDR3 reads CASSLARLAGYYEQYF. CDR3 sequence (DNA): TGCGCCAGCAGCTTGGCGCGTCTAGCGGGCTACTACGAGCAGTACTTC.

The table lists this clonotype with many counts. The chain is built from TRBV20-1 and TRBJ1-1, with D perhaps TRBD1 (5 bases). The CDR3 is 14 residues long. The V end lost 2 bases, the J end lost 0 bases, and 10 bases lay between the germline ends. From germline, CDR1 is DFQATT and CDR2 SNEGSKA (reference sequence). CDR3 sequence (DNA): TGCAGTGCTAGATCAGGGCACATGAACACTGAAGCTTTCTTT. Translated: CSARSGHMNTEAFF.

This clonotype was seen at least ten times. The rearrangement links TRBV3-1 to TRBJ1-1; D perhaps matches TRBD1 (5 bases). Germline V CDR1 and CDR2: LGHDT, YNNKEL (reference sequence). Trimming stripped 1 base from V and 0 bases from J, with 9 bases between. This CDR3 has 15 amino acids. The chain's CDR3 is CASSQGGPVNTEAFF. CDR3 in DNA: TGTGCCAGCAGCCAAGGGGGACCGGTGAACACTGAAGCTTTCTTT.

This clonotype was seen a handful of times. This chain joins TRBV15 and TRBJ1-2, with D possibly being TRBD1 (5 bases). CDR3 size: 15 residues. Per germline, CDR1 LNHNV and CDR2 YYDKDF (reference sequence). Trimming took 8 bases from V and 4 from J, leaving 20 bases between them. CDR3 sequence reads: CATAVGTESSYGYTF. For the CDR3, the DNA is TGTGCCACCGCTGTCGGGACGGAGAGTAGCTATGGCTACACCTTC.

This clonotype was seen repeatedly, ten times or more. This rearrangement joins TRBV28 to TRBJ2-1; TRBD2 is a possible D gene (6 bases). The V gene lost 3 bases and the J gene lost 5 bases, with 11 bases spanning the gap. The CDR3 contains 14 residues. The germline CDR1 and CDR2 sequences are MDHEN and SYDVKM. This CDR3 is CASSLRDGNNEQFF. DNA for the CDR3: TGTGCCAGCAGTTTGCGGGATGGCAACAATGAGCAGTTCTTC.

This clonotype was seen many times. This chain links TRBV28 with TRBJ1-1; TRBD1 is a possible D gene (5 bases). Trimming removed 2 bases at V and 1 base at J, with 11 bases between. This CDR3 has 15 amino acids. Germline V gene data show CDR1 as MDHEN and CDR2 as SYDVKM. As DNA, the CDR3 is TGTGCCAGCAGTTTAAAAGGGGCGAGGAACACTGAAGCTTTCTTT. This gives the protein CASSLKGARNTEAFF.

This clonotype was detected many times. The junction and the germline gene differ at one end; a read error may be behind it. The chain recombines TRBV29-1 with TRBJ1-2, with unresolved D. Per the germline V gene, CDR1 is SQVTM and CDR2 is ANQGSEA. CDR3 length: 15 residues. The CDR3 sequence is CSVEDQRPTNYGYTF. The CDR3 region has the DNA TGCAGCGTGGAAGATCAGCGCCCTACTAACTATGGCTACACCTTC.

The rearrangement links TRBV5-6 to TRBJ2-1; possible D gene TRBD2, 6 bases. The CDR3 spans 16 residues. Trimming removed 0 bases from V and 5 bases from J, with 15 bases in between. Germline V gene data show CDR1 as SGHDT and CDR2 as YYEEEE. The CDR3 spells CASSLVGGMADNEQFF. The CDR3 DNA reads as TGTGCCAGCAGCTTGGTCGGCGGGATGGCGGACAATGAGCAGTTCTTC. Variable domain in full (rest from reference TRBV5-6 and TRBJ2-1): DAGVTQSPTHLIKTRGQQVTLRCSPKSGHDTVSWYQQALGQGPQFIFQYYEEEERQRGNFPDRFSGHQFPNYSSELNVNALLLGDSALYLCASSLVGGMADNEQFFGPGTRLTVL.

This clonotype appeared once. One base away lies a much larger clone, so this may be a sequencing read error. The chain links TRBV6-1 to TRBJ1-2; D not certain. This CDR3 is 13 amino acids long. Trimming left V 6 bases short and J 4 bases short, with 12 bases between. From germline, CDR1 is MNHNS and CDR2 SASEGT. The CDR3 spells CASRSGPFYGYTF. The CDR3 nucleotides read TGTGCCAGCAGATCCGGGCCATTCTATGGCTACACCTTC.

This clonotype has only a few counts. The V gene is TRBV6-1, the J gene TRBJ1-3, with D hard to call. Germline lookup yields CDR1 MNHNS and CDR2 SASEGT. The CDR3 consists of 15 residues. V dropped 0 bases and J dropped 1 base, with 7 bases sitting between them. The CDR3 DNA reads TGTGCCAGCAGTGAAGCAAGGCTATCTGGAAACACCATATATTTT. As protein: CASSEARLSGNTIYF.

The chain recombines TRBV4-3 with TRBJ2-5; 7 bases line up with TRBD2. This CDR3 comprises 14 residues. Germline CDR1 LGHNA, CDR2 YSLEER. Trimming took 1 base from V and 5 from J; bases not matched to a gene: 4. The CDR3 reads CASSQGREGETQYF. The CDR3, as DNA: TGCGCCAGCAGCCAAGGGAGGGAGGGGGAGACCCAGTACTTC.

This chain links TRBV4-3 with TRBJ1-2; 7 bases map to TRBD1. The CDR3 contains 14 residues. V lost 4 bases, J lost 3 bases, and 5 bases stayed unmatched. The germline V gene encodes CDR1 LGHNA and CDR2 YSLEER. The CDR3 protein is CASSPIQGDYGYTF. CDR3 sequence (DNA): TGCGCCAGCAGCCCCATCCAGGGGGACTATGGCTACACCTTC.

The chain combines TRBV6-2 or TRBV6-3 with TRBJ1-1; D not certain. Germline V CDR1 and CDR2: MNHEY, SVGEGT. The CDR3 spans 13 residues. Trimming shortened V by 6 bases and J by 1 base, and 9 bases separated the two germline ends. The CDR3 nucleotides are TGTGCCAGCAGCTCCTACGGGAACACTGAAGCTTTCTTT. As protein: CASSSYGNTEAFF.

This clonotype was seen repeatedly, ten times or more. V usage is TRBV6-5 and J usage is TRBJ1-1; D may be TRBD1 (6 bases). CDR1 MNHEY and CDR2 SVGAGI come from the germline V gene. The CDR3 has 15 amino acids. V lost 4 bases to trimming and J lost 4 bases, with 16 bases between them. The DNA of the CDR3 is TGTGCCAGCAGTTGGGAACAGGGAAGGTTCACTGAAGCTTTCTTT. Its protein is CASSWEQGRFTEAFF.

There are many counts of this clonotype. This sequence joins TRBV27 and TRBJ2-1; TRBD1 is a possible D gene (6 bases). This CDR3 is 16 amino acids long. Trimming left V 1 base short and J 6 bases short, with 16 bases between. Germline CDR1 and CDR2: MNHEY and SMNVEV (reference sequence). CDR3 nucleotides: TGTGCCAGCAGTTTATATGCCCCTAAGGACAGCAATGAGCAGTTCTTC. Residues: CASSLYAPKDSNEQFF.

This clonotype has at least ten counts. The chain uses TRBV5-1 and TRBJ1-1, with D perhaps matching TRBD1 (5 bases). The CDR3 covers 13 residues. V lost 4 bases and J 3 bases, leaving 10 bases between the germline ends. Germline CDR1 reads SGHRS; CDR2 reads YFSETQ. CDR3 sequence reads: CASSGGEDTEAFF. The CDR3 bases are TGCGCCAGCAGCGGAGGGGAGGACACTGAAGCTTTCTTT. The full variable domain, completed using reference TRBV5-1 and TRBJ1-1, is KAGVTQTPRYLIKTRGQQVTLSCSPISGHRSVSWYQQTPGQGLQFLFEYFSETQRNKGNFPGRFSGRQFSNSRSEMNVSTLELGDSALYLCASSGGEDTEAFFGQGTRLTVV.

The chain is built from TRBV12-3 or TRBV12-4 and TRBJ2-7; perhaps TRBD2 as D (6 bases). Between the trimmed V and J ends, which lost 10 bases and 3 bases, there was a span of 10 bases. The CDR3 is 11 residues long. DNA for the CDR3: TGTGCCACGGGAGCCGGCTACGAGCAGTACTTC. It is translated as CATGAGYEQYF.

This clonotype was counted a few times. The chain joins TRBV27 to TRBJ2-7, with 10 positions matching TRBD1. This CDR3 is built from 15 residues. V gave up 4 bases and J gave up 7 bases; unmatched junction bases: 10. Per the germline V gene, CDR1 is MNHEY and CDR2 is SMNVEV (reference sequence). As DNA, the CDR3 is TGTGCCAGCAGTTCGAACCGGGACAGGGGAGTAGAGCAGTACTTC. It encodes CASSSNRDRGVEQYF.

This clonotype was detected ten times or more. This chain uses TRBV6-1 with TRBJ2-5; 10 bases agree with TRBD1. The CDR3 contains 15 residues. Germline lookup yields CDR1 MNHNS and CDR2 SASEGT. Trimming removed 1 base from V and 4 bases from J; junction bases left unmatched: 3. CDR3 loop: CASSEGRTGGETQYF. In nucleotides, the CDR3 is TGTGCCAGCAGTGAAGGGAGGACAGGGGGAGAGACCCAGTACTTC.

This clonotype was picked up many times. V gene TRBV18 combines with J gene TRBJ2-1; the D is unclear. Per the germline V gene, CDR1 is KGHSH and CDR2 is LQKENI. The CDR3 is 12 amino acids. Trimming stripped 3 bases from V and 10 bases from J, with 10 bases between. CDR3 in amino acids: CASSPPRREQFF. DNA for the CDR3: TGTGCCAGCTCACCCCCTCGGCGGGAGCAGTTCTTC.

This clonotype has more than one count but fewer than ten. The V gene is TRBV5-1, the J gene TRBJ2-5; D possibly corresponds to TRBD2 (6 bases). The germline V gene encodes CDR1 SGHRS and CDR2 YFSETQ. The V end lost 1 base, the J end lost 1 base, and 11 bases lay between the germline ends. The CDR3 consists of 15 residues. The DNA of the CDR3 is TGCGCCAGCAGCTTGTCCGGGGGACTCCAAGAGACCCAGTACTTC. It translates to CASSLSGGLQETQYF.

This clonotype appeared many times. The V and J genes are TRBV5-1 and TRBJ1-2; 8 positions match TRBD1. The V gene end was trimmed by 2 bases and the J gene end by 5 bases; junction bases not matched to a gene: 8. Germline V gene data show CDR1 as SGHRS and CDR2 as YFSETQ. The length of the CDR3 is 15 residues. CDR3 sequence reads: CASSLGQGRIYGYTF. The CDR3 nucleotides are TGCGCCAGCAGCTTAGGACAGGGCCGTATTTATGGCTACACCTTC.

This clonotype was counted at least ten times. The chain recombines TRBV18 with TRBJ1-1; no clear D gene. The CDR3 covers 15 residues. The V gene lost 0 bases and the J gene lost 6 bases, with 14 bases spanning the gap. In germline, CDR1 is KGHSH, CDR2 LQKENI. The CDR3, as DNA: TGTGCCAGCTCACCACCTGCTGGGTTTAACCCTGAAGCTTTCTTT. This translates into CASSPPAGFNPEAFF.

This clonotype was detected ten times or more. The chain employs TRBV7-9 and TRBJ2-7; D is possibly TRBD2 (6 bases). V dropped 5 bases and J dropped 0 bases, with 11 bases sitting between them. This CDR3 is built from 14 residues. In germline, CDR1 is SEHNR, CDR2 FQNEAQ (reference sequence). CDR3 region: CASSHPGLSYEQYF. For the CDR3, the DNA is TGTGCCAGCAGCCATCCGGGACTCTCCTACGAGCAGTACTTC.